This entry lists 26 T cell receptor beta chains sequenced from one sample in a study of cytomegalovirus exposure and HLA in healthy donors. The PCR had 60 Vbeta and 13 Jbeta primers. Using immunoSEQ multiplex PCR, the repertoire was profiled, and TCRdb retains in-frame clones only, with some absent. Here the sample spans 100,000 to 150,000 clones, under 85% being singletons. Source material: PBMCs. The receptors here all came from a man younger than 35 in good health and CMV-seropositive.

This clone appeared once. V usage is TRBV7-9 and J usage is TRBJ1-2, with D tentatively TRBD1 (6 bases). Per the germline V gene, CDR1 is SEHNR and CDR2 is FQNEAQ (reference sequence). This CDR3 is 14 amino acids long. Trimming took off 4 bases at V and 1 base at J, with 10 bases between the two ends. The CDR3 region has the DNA TGTGCCAGCAGCTCCCCGGACAGTAACTATGGCTACACCTTC. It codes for CASSSPDSNYGYTF.

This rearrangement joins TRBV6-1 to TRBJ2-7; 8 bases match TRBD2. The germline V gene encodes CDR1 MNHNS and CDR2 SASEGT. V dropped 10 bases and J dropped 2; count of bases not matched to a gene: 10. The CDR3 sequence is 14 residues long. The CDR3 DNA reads TGTGCCACCCAGCGGGAGCCCCCTCCCTACGAGCAGTACTTC. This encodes CATQREPPPYEQYF.

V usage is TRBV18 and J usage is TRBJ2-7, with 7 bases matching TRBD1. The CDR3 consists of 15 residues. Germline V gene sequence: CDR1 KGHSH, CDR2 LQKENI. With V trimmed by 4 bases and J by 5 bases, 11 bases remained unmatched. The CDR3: CASSRETGISHEQYF. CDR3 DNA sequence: TGTGCCAGCTCACGGGAGACAGGGATTTCCCACGAGCAGTACTTC.

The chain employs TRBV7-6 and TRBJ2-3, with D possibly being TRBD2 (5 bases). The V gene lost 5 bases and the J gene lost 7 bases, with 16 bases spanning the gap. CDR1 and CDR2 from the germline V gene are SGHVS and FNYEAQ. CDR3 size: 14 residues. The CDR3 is CASSPYSGKNTQYF. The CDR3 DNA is TGTGCCAGCAGCCCGTATTCGGGAAAGAATACGCAGTATTTT. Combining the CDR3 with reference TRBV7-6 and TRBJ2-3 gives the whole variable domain GAGVSQSPRYKVTKRGQDVALRCDPISGHVSLYWYRQALGQGPEFLTYFNYEAQQDKSGLPNDRFSAERPEGSISTLTIQRTEQRDSAMYRCASSPYSGKNTQYFGPGTRLTVL.

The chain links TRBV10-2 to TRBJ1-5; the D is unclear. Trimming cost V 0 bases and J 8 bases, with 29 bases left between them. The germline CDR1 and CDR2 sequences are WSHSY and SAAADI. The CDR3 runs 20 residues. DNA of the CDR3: TGCGCCAGCAGTGAGTCGTTGCGGCGGGGTTTTTCAAGCCCCCAGGAGCCCCAGCATTTT. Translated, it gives CASSESLRRGFSSPQEPQHF.

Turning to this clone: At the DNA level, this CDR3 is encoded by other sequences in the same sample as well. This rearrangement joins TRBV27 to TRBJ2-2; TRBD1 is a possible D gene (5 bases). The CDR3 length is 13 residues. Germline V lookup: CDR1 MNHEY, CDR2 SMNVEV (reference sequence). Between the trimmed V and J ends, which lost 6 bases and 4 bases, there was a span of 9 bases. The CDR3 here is CASSVTGTGELFF. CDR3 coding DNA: TGTGCCAGCAGCGTCACAGGCACCGGGGAGCTGTTTTTT.

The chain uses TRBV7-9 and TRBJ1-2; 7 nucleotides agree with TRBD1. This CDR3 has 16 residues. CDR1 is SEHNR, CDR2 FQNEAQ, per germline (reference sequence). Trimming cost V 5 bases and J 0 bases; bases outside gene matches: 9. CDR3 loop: CASSAGFGTANYGYTF. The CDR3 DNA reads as TGTGCCAGCAGCGCAGGCTTCGGGACAGCTAACTATGGCTACACCTTC. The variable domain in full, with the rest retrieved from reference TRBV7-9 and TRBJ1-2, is DTGVSQNPRHKITKRGQNVTFRCDPISEHNRLYWYRQTLGQGPEFLTYFQNEAQLEKSRLLSDRFSAERPKGSFSTLEIQRTEQGDSAMYLCASSAGFGTANYGYTFGSGTRLTVV.

The CDR3 loop reads CASSGTGTSVTTEQYF. The CDR3 nucleotides are TGTGCCAGCAGTGGTACCGGGACTAGCGTAACTACCGAGCAGTACTTC. The chain uses TRBV2 and TRBJ2-7, with TRBD2 identical over 10 bases. Germline V gene lookup returns CDR1 SNHLY and CDR2 FYNNEI. The junction had 12 bases not matched to a gene; V was cut back by 4 bases and J by 6 bases. The CDR3 spans 16 residues.

CDR3 in amino acids: CASSENRSEGSSYNSPLHF. CDR3 sequence (DNA): TGTGCCAGCAGTGAAAATAGAAGTGAGGGTAGCTCCTATAATTCACCCCTCCACTTT. The chain couples TRBV6-1 to TRBJ1-6; D not resolved. V lost 2 bases and J 0 bases, leaving 17 bases between the germline ends. This CDR3 region has 19 residues. Germline V gene data show CDR1 as MNHNS and CDR2 as SASEGT.

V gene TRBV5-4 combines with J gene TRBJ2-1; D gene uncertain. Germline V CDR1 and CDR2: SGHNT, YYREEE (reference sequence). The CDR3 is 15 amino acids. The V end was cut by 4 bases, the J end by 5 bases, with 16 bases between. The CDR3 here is CASSLPSPSDNEQFF. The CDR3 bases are TGTGCCAGCAGCCTGCCGTCACCCTCGGACAATGAGCAGTTCTTC. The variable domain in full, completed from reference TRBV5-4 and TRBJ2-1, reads ETGVTQSPTHLIKTRGQQVTLRCSSQSGHNTVSWYQQALGQGPQFIFQYYREEENGRGNFPPRFSGLQFPNYSSELNVNALELDDSALYLCASSLPSPSDNEQFFGPGTRLTVL.

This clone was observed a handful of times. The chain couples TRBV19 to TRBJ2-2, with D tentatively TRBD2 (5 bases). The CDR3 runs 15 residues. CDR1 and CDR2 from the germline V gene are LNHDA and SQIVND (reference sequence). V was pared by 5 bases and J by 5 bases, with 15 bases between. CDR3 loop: CASSEGARWTGELFF. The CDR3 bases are TGTGCCAGTAGTGAGGGAGCCCGGTGGACCGGGGAGCTGTTTTTT.

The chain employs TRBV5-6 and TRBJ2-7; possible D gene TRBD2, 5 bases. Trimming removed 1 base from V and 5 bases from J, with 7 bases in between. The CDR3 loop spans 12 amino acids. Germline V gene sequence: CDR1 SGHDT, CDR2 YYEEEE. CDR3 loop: CASSLSSHEQYF. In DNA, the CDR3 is TGTGCCAGCAGCTTGTCTAGCCACGAGCAGTACTTC.

CDR3 coding DNA: TGTGCCAGCAGTGGACAGGCAAGCTACAATGAGCAGTTCTTC. The encoded protein is CASSGQASYNEQFF. The V gene is TRBV6-1, the J gene TRBJ2-1; possibly TRBD1 for D (6 bases). Germline loops: CDR1 MNHNS, CDR2 SASEGT. This CDR3 is built from 14 residues. V lost 4 bases, J lost 3 bases, and 10 bases lay in between.

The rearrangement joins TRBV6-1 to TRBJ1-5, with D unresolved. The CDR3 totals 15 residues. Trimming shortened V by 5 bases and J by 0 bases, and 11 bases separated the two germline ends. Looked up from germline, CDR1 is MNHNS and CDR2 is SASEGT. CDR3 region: CASSPWPASNQPQHF. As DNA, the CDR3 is TGTGCCAGCAGTCCCTGGCCTGCTAGCAATCAGCCCCAGCATTTT.

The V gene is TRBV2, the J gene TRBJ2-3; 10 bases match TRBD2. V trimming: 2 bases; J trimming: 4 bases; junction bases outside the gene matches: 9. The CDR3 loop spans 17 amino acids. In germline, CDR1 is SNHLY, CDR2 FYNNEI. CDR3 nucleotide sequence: TGTGCCAGCAGTGAAAATTGGCTAGCGGGAGTAGCAGATACGCAGTATTTT. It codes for CASSENWLAGVADTQYF.

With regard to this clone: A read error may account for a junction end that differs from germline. The CDR3 region has the DNA TGCGCCAACAGCCACGGACAGGGTCTCTCTGGAAACACCATATATTTT. Translating it yields CANSHGQGLSGNTIYF. The rearrangement uses TRBV5-1 and TRBJ1-3, with 8 nucleotides matching TRBD1. CDR3 length equals 16 residues. Germline lookup yields CDR1 SGHRS and CDR2 YFSETQ.

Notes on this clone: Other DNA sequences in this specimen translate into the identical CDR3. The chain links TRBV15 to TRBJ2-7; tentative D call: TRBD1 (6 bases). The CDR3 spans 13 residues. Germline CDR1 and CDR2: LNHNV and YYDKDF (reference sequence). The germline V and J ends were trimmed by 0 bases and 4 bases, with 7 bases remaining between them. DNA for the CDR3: TGTGCCACCAGCAGAGACAGGGGATACGAGCAGTACTTC. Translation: CATSRDRGYEQYF.

The CDR3 nucleotides read TGTGCCAGCAGTTCAAAGAAGGCCGAGGGCGCTGAAGCTTTCTTT. Its translation is CASSSKKAEGAEAFF. This sequence joins TRBV28 and TRBJ1-1; D is unclear. The CDR3 totals 15 residues. CDR1 is MDHEN and CDR2 is SYDVKM in the germline V gene. V gave up 4 bases and J gave up 6 bases, with 18 bases separating them.

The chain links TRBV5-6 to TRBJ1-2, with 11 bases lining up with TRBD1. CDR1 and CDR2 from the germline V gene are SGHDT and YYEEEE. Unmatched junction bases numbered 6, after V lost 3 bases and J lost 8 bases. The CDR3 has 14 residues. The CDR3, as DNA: TGTGCCAGCAGCTCCCGGGACAGGGGGACAGGCTACACCTTC. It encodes CASSSRDRGTGYTF.

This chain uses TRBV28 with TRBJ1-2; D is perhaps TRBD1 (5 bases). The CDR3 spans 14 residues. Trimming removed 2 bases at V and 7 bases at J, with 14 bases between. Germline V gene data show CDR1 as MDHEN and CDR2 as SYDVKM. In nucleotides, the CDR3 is TGTGCCAGCAGTTTAGGGGCGAGAAATCGTGGCTACACCTTC. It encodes CASSLGARNRGYTF.

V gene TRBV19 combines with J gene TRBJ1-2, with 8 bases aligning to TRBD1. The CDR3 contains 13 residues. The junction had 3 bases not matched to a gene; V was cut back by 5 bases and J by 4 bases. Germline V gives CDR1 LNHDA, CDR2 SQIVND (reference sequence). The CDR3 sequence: CASSPGQVYGYTF. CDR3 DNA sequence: TGTGCCAGTAGTCCGGGACAGGTCTATGGCTACACCTTC.

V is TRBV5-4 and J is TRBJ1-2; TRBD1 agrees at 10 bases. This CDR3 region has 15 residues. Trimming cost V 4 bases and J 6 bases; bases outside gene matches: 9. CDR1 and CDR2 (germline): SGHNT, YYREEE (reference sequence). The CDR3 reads CASSPAVDRGNGYTF. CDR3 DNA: TGTGCCAGCAGCCCGGCGGTGGACAGGGGGAATGGCTACACCTTC.

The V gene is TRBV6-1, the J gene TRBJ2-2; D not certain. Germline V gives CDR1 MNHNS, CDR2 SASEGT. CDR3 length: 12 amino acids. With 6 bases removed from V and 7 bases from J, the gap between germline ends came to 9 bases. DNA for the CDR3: TGTGCCAGCAGCACTACTGGCGGGGAGCTGTTTTTT. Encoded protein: CASSTTGGELFF.

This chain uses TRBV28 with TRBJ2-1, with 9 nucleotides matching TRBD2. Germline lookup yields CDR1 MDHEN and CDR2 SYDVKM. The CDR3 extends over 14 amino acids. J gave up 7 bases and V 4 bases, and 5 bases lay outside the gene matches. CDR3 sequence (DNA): TGTGCCAGCAGTTCCGGAGCGGGGGGTAATGAGCAGTTCTTC. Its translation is CASSSGAGGNEQFF.

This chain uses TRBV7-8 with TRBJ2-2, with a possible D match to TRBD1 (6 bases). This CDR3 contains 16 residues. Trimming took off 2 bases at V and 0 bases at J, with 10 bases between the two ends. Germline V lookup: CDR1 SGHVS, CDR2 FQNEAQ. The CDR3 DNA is TGTGCCAGCAGCTTAACAGGGACAACGAACACCGGGGAGCTGTTTTTT. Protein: CASSLTGTTNTGELFF.

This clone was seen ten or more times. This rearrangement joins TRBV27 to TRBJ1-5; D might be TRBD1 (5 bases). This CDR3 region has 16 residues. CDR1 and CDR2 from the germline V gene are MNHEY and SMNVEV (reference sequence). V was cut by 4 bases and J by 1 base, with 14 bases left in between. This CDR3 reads CASSSGGHRSNQPQHF. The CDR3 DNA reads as TGTGCCAGCAGTTCTGGTGGACACCGAAGCAATCAGCCCCAGCATTTT.